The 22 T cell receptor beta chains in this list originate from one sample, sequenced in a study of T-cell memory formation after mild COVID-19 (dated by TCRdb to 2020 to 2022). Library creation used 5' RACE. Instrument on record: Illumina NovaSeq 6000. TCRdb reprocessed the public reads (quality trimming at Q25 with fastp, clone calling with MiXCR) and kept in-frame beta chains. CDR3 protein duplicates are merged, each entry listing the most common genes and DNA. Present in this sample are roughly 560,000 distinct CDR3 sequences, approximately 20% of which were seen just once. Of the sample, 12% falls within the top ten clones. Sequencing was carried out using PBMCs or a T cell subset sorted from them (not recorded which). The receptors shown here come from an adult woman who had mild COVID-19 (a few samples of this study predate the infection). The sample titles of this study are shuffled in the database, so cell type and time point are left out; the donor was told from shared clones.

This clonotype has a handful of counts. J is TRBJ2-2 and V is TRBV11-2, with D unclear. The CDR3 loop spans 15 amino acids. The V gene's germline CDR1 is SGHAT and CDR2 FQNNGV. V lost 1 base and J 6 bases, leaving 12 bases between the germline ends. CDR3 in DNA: TGTGCCAGCAGCTTAGTTTCCGGCCTGGCCGGGGAGCTGTTTTTT. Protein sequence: CASSLVSGLAGELFF.

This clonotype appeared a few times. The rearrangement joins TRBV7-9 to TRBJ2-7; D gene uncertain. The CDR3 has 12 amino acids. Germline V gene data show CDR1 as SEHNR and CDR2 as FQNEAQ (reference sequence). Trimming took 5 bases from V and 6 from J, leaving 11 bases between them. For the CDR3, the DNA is TGTGCCAGCAGCCCTGAAGTCGCCGAGCAGTACTTC. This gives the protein CASSPEVAEQYF.

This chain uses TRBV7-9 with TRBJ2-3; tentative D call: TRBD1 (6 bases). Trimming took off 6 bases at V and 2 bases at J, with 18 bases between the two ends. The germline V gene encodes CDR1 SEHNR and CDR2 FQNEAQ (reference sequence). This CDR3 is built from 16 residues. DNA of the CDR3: TGTGCCAGCAGACCCCCGTGGACAGCCGACACAGATACGCAGTATTTT. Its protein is CASRPPWTADTDTQYF.

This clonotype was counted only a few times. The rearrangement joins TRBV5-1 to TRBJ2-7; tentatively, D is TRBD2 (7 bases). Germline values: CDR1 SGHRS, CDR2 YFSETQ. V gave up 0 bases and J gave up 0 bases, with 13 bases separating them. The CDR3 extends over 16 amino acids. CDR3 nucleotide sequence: TGCGCCAGCAGCTTGGCCCCGAGGGGGGGCTCCTACGAGCAGTACTTC. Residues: CASSLAPRGGSYEQYF.

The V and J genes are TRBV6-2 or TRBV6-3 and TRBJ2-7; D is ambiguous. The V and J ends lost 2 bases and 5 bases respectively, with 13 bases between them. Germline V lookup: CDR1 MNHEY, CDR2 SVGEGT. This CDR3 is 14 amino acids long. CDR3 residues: CASSYGNYLNEQYF. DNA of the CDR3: TGTGCCAGCAGTTACGGGAACTACCTCAACGAGCAGTACTTC.

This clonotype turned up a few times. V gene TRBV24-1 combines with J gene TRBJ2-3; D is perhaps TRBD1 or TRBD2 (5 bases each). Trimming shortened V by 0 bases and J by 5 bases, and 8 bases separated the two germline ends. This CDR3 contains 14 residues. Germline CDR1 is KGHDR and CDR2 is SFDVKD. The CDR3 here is CATSDLRDGDTQYF. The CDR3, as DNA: TGTGCCACCAGTGATTTGCGGGACGGAGATACGCAGTATTTT.

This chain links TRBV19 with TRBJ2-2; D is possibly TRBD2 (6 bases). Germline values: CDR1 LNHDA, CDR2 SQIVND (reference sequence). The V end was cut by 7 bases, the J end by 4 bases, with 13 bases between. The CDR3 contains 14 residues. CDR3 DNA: TGTGCCAGTATGGTGACTAGTTCCACCGGGGAGCTGTTTTTT. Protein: CASMVTSSTGELFF.

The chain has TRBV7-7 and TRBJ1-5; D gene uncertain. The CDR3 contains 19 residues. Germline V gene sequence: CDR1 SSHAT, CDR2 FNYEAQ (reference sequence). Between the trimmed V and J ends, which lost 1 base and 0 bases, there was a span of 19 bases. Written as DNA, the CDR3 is TGTGCCAGCAGCTTAGTTTGGGCAGCGCTAGGTTATAGCAATCAGCCCCAGCATTTT. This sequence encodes CASSLVWAALGYSNQPQHF. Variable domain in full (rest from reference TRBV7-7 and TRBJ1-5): GAGVSQSPRYKVTKRGQDVTLRCDPISSHATLYWYQQALGQGPEFLTYFNYEAQPDKSGLPSDRFSAERPEGSISTLTIQRTEQRDSAMYRCASSLVWAALGYSNQPQHFGDGTRLSIL.

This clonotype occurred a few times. The CDR3 nucleotides are TGTGCCAGCAGCTTGGCTGGCCTCAGCACAGATACGCAGTATTTT. It encodes CASSLAGLSTDTQYF. This chain connects TRBV5-5 to TRBJ2-3, with D unclear. V was trimmed by 0 bases and J by 0 bases, leaving 8 bases between them. The germline gives CDR1 SGHKS, CDR2 YYEKEE (reference sequence). CDR3 length: 15 residues. Using reference TRBV5-5 and TRBJ2-3 for the parts outside the CDR3, the full variable domain is DAGVTQSPTHLIKTRGQQVTLRCSPISGHKSVSWYQQVLGQGPQFIFQYYEKEERGRGNFPDRFSARQFPNYSSELNVNALLLGDSALYLCASSLAGLSTDTQYFGPGTRLTVL.

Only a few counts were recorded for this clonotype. CDR3 residues: CASSGVTSRNTGELFF. The CDR3, as DNA: TGTGCCAGCAGCGGGGTGACTAGCAGGAACACCGGGGAGCTGTTTTTT. The chain recombines TRBV12-3 or TRBV12-4 with TRBJ2-2; 7 bases fit TRBD2. The length of the CDR3 is 16 residues. V lost 6 bases and J lost 1; bases outside the gene matches: 8.

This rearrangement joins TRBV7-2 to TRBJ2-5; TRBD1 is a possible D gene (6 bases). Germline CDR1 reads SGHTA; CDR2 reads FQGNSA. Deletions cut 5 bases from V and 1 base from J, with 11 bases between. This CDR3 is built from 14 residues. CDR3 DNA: TGTGCCAGCAGCCTCACAGGGCCCCAAGAGACCCAGTACTTC. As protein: CASSLTGPQETQYF.

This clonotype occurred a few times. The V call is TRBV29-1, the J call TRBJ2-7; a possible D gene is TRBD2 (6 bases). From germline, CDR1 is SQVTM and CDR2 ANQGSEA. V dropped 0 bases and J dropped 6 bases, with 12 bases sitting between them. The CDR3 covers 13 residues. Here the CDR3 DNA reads TGCAGCGTTGAAGATTCGCAGGGAGGCGAGCAGTACTTC. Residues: CSVEDSQGGEQYF.

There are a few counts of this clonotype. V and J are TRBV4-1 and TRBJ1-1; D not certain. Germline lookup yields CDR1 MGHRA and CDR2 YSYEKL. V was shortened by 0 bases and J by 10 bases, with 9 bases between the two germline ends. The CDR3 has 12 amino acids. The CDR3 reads CASSQEPGRAFF. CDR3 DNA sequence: TGCGCCAGCAGCCAAGAACCCGGTAGAGCTTTCTTT.

The CDR3 loop reads CASSSSSGRSSYNEQFF. The DNA for the CDR3 is TGTGCCAGCAGTTCCTCTAGCGGGAGAAGCTCCTACAATGAGCAGTTCTTC. The chain uses TRBV12-3 or TRBV12-4 and TRBJ2-1, with 10 bases matching TRBD2. The V and J ends lost 4 bases and 0 bases, in that order; junction bases with no gene match: 6. The CDR3 sequence is 17 residues long.

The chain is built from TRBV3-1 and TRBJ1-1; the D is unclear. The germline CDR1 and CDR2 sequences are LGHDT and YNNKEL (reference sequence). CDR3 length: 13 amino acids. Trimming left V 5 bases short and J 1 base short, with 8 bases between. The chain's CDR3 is CASSGRANTEAFF. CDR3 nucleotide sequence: TGTGCCAGCAGCGGGAGGGCGAACACTGAAGCTTTCTTT.

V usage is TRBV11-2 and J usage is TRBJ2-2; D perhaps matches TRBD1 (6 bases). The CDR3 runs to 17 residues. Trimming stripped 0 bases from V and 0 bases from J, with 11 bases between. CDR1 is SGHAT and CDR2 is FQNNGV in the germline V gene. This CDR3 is CASSLDLRTANTGELFF. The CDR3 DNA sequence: TGTGCCAGCAGCTTAGATCTCAGGACAGCGAACACCGGGGAGCTGTTTTTT. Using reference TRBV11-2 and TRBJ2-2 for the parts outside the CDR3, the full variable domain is EAGVAQSPRYKIIEKRQSVAFWCNPISGHATLYWYQQILGQGPKLLIQFQNNGVVDDSQLPKDRFSAERLKGVDSTLKIQPAKLEDSAVYLCASSLDLRTANTGELFFGEGSRLTVL.

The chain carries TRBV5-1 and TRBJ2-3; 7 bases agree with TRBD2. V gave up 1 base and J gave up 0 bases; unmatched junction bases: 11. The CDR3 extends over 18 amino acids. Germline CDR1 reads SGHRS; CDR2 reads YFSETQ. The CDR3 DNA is TGCGCCAGCAGCTTGCTGCCTAGCGGAGCCCGTAGCACAGATACGCAGTATTTT. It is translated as CASSLLPSGARSTDTQYF.

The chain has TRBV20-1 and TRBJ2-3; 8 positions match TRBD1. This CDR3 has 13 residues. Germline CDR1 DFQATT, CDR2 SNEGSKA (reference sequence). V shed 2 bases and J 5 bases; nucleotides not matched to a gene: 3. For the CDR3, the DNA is TGCAGTGCTAGACGGACAGGGATAGATACGCAGTATTTT. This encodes CSARRTGIDTQYF.

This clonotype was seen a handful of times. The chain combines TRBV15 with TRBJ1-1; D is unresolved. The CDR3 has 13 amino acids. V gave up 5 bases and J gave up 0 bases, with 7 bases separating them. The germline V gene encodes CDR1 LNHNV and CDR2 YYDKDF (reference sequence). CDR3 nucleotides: TGTGCCACCAGCGGCCGACTGAACACTGAAGCTTTCTTT. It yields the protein CATSGRLNTEAFF.

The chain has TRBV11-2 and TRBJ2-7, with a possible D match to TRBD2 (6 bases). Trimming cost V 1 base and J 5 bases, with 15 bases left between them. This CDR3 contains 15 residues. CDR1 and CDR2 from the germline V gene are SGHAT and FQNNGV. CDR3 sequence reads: CASSLVGGDHDEQYF. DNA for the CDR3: TGTGCCAGCAGCTTAGTCGGCGGGGACCACGACGAGCAGTACTTC.

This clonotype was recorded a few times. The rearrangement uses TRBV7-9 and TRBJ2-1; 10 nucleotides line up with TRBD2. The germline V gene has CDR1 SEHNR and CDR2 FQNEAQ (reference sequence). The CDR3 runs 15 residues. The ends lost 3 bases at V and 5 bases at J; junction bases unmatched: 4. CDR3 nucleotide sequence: TGTGCCAGCAGCTTCACTAGCGGGAAGAACAATGAGCAGTTCTTC. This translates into CASSFTSGKNNEQFF. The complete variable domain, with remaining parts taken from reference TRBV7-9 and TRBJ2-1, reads DTGVSQNPRHKITKRGQNVTFRCDPISEHNRLYWYRQTLGQGPEFLTYFQNEAQLEKSRLLSDRFSAERPKGSFSTLEIQRTEQGDSAMYLCASSFTSGKNNEQFFGPGTRLTVL.

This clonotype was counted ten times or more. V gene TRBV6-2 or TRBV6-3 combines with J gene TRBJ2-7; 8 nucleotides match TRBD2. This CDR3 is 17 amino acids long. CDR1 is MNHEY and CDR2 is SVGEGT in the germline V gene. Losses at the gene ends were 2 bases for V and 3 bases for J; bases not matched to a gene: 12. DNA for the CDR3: TGTGCCAGCAGTTACCGGTTGGGGGCGGGAGGCTTCTACGAGCAGTACTTC. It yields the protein CASSYRLGAGGFYEQYF.